These 9 T cell receptor beta chains came from one sample sequenced in a study of T cell responses to AZD1222 COVID-19 vaccine. Sequenced by immunoSEQ multiplex PCR; TCRdb stores in-frame clones only, minus some. The top ten clones hold about 4% of a sample with 100,000 to 150,000 clones, more than 75% of them seen once. Sequenced material: peripheral blood, taken 28 days after the second AZD1222 dose. Source of these receptors: an adult who received the AZD1222 COVID-19 vaccine.

V gene TRBV9 combines with J gene TRBJ1-1, with a possible D match to TRBD1 (5 bases). Deletions cut 4 bases from V and 3 bases from J, with 13 bases between. The CDR3 covers 14 residues. Germline V gene lookup returns CDR1 SGDLS and CDR2 YYNGEE. CDR3 residues: CASSPRGGDTEAFF. CDR3 in DNA: TGTGCCAGCAGCCCTCGGGGGGGGGACACTGAAGCTTTCTTT.

V is TRBV7-2 and J is TRBJ2-7; possibly TRBD2 for D (7 bases). Germline V gives CDR1 SGHTA, CDR2 FQGNSA. Trimming removed 1 base from V and 7 bases from J, with 20 bases in between. The CDR3 totals 16 residues. As DNA, the CDR3 is TGTGCCAGCAGCTTAGGTGGCGGGGGCGAAATGCAGGAGCAGTACTTC. It codes for CASSLGGGGEMQEQYF.

The rearrangement joins TRBV5-1 to TRBJ2-7; no reliable D call. Germline CDR1 SGHRS, CDR2 YFSETQ. The V gene lost 1 base and the J gene lost 4 bases, with 12 bases spanning the gap. This CDR3 comprises 14 residues. CDR3 DNA: TGCGCCAGCAGCTTGAATGTCCGGGCTTACGAGCAGTACTTC. Protein sequence: CASSLNVRAYEQYF. Full variable domain (outside the CDR3, taken from reference TRBV5-1 and TRBJ2-7): KAGVTQTPRYLIKTRGQQVTLSCSPISGHRSVSWYQQTPGQGLQFLFEYFSETQRNKGNFPGRFSGRQFSNSRSEMNVSTLELGDSALYLCASSLNVRAYEQYFGPGTRLTVT.

The chain employs TRBV19 and TRBJ2-2; D is undetermined. The CDR3 consists of 15 residues. Trimming took 7 bases from V and 2 from J, leaving 14 bases between them. Germline V lookup: CDR1 LNHDA, CDR2 SQIVND (reference sequence). For the CDR3, the DNA is TGTGCCAGTAACACCGGACCCGCCAACACCGGGGAGCTGTTTTTT. This gives the protein CASNTGPANTGELFF.

The chain has TRBV21-1 and TRBJ2-5. TRBV21-1 is a listed pseudogene. CDR3 length: 15 amino acids. The CDR3 reads CASSSKRGAQETQYF. CDR3 in DNA: TGTGCCAGCAGCTCTAAGAGGGGGGCACAAGAGACCCAGTACTTC.

The chain couples TRBV19 to TRBJ2-7, with a weak D call TRBD1 (6 bases). Germline V gives CDR1 LNHDA, CDR2 SQIVND (reference sequence). V lost 5 bases and J lost 6, with 20 bases in between. The CDR3 covers 15 residues. CDR3 sequence (DNA): TGTGCCAGTAGTTTCCCGGGACAATCCCTAGGCGAGCAGTACTTC. Translated: CASSFPGQSLGEQYF.

This clone was seen only once. V is TRBV19 and J is TRBJ1-5; tentative D call: TRBD1 (5 bases). V lost 5 bases and J lost 2, with 13 bases in between. CDR1 and CDR2 from the germline V gene are LNHDA and SQIVND (reference sequence). CDR3 length: 15 residues. In DNA, the CDR3 is TGTGCCAGTAGTGCCGGGAGGGGTGGCAATCAGCCCCAGCATTTT. Amino acid sequence: CASSAGRGGNQPQHF. The full variable domain, in which reference TRBV19 and TRBJ1-5 provide the parts outside the CDR3, is DGGITQSPKYLFRKEGQNVTLSCEQNLNHDAMYWYRQDPGQGLRLIYYSQIVNDFQKGDIAEGYSVSREKKESFPLTVTSAQKNPTAFYLCASSAGRGGNQPQHFGDGTRLSIL.

This sequence joins TRBV18 and TRBJ1-5; D gene ambiguous. Per germline, CDR1 KGHSH and CDR2 LQKENI. Deletions cut 4 bases from V and 5 bases from J, with 21 bases between. This CDR3 comprises 17 residues. As DNA, the CDR3 is TGTGCCAGCTCACGAGACGGGAAGGTGCCCAGCCATCAGCCCCAGCATTTT. Protein product: CASSRDGKVPSHQPQHF.

The chain couples TRBV5-4 to TRBJ1-1; D is possibly TRBD1 (6 bases). The CDR3 length is 14 residues. V was shortened by 2 bases and J by 5 bases, with 13 bases between the two germline ends. Per germline, CDR1 SGHNT and CDR2 YYREEE (reference sequence). The CDR3 loop is CASSLQGGRTEAFF. The CDR3 DNA follows: TGTGCCAGCAGCTTACAAGGGGGTAGGACTGAAGCTTTCTTT.